These 20 T cell receptor beta chains were all obtained from the same sample, sequenced in a study of blood T cell repertoires in COVID-19. The data were produced by immunoSEQ multiplex PCR, yet TCRdb's version contains in-frame clones alone and is incomplete. The sample comprises about 79,000 clones, around 89% of which are singletons, and about 15% rests with the top ten. The material sequenced was peripheral blood. These receptor sequences come from a man aged 65-85 years with active or convalescent COVID-19.

The chain carries TRBV4-3 and TRBJ2-1, with 9 bases identical to TRBD2. Germline V gene data show CDR1 as LGHNA and CDR2 as YSLEER. J lost 4 bases, V lost 0 bases, and 7 bases had no gene match. The CDR3 has 17 amino acids. The CDR3 DNA reads TGCGCCAGCAGCCAAGAACTAGGCGGGAGGGGTTACAATGAGCAGTTCTTC. It translates to CASSQELGGRGYNEQFF.

This chain links TRBV30 with TRBJ1-1; 9 bases line up with TRBD1. The V and J ends lost 3 bases and 1 base, in that order; junction bases with no gene match: 3. CDR1 is GTSNPN and CDR2 is SVGIG in the germline V gene (reference sequence). This CDR3 has 14 residues. CDR3 DNA: TGTGCCTGGAGGGACAGGGGTAGGAACACTGAAGCTTTCTTT. This sequence encodes CAWRDRGRNTEAFF.

The rearrangement joins TRBV11-3 to TRBJ2-5; 8 positions match TRBD2. V shed 5 bases, J shed 4 bases, and the junction held 12 bases outside the gene matches. CDR3 length equals 16 residues. The germline gives CDR1 SGHNT, CDR2 YENEEA. The CDR3 spells CASSLTSGRGIETQYF. The DNA for the CDR3 is TGTGCCAGCAGCCTTACTAGCGGACGGGGTATAGAGACCCAGTACTTC.

Comments on this clone: At one end, the junction sequence differs from germline, possibly due to a read error. This rearrangement joins TRBV4-1 to TRBJ2-2; perhaps TRBD2 as D (5 bases). Germline V gene lookup returns CDR1 MGHRA and CDR2 YSYEKL. This CDR3 is built from 15 residues. CDR3 nucleotides: TGCGCCAGCAGCCGTCGCCTAGGGAACACCGGGGAGCTGCTTTTT. As protein: CASSRRLGNTGELLF.

The J gene is TRBJ1-2, the V gene TRBV19; the D is unclear. V was pared by 4 bases and J by 0 bases, with 12 bases between. This CDR3 spans 15 amino acids. Germline CDR1 LNHDA, CDR2 SQIVND (reference sequence). The CDR3 spells CASSSQSASNYGYTF. The CDR3, as DNA: TGTGCCAGTAGTAGTCAGTCCGCCTCTAACTATGGCTACACCTTC.

The rearrangement links TRBV5-1 to TRBJ1-4, with D hard to call. V lost 0 bases and J lost 6, with 9 bases in between. Germline loops: CDR1 SGHRS, CDR2 YFSETQ. This CDR3 is 14 amino acids long. The CDR3 reads CASSLDTSYEKLFF. The CDR3 nucleotides are TGCGCCAGCAGCTTGGACACATCGTATGAAAAACTGTTTTTT.

This chain uses TRBV4-1 with TRBJ1-5; D ambiguous. Trimming pared 2 bases from V and 0 bases from J, leaving 17 bases between. CDR3 size: 18 residues. Germline V gene lookup returns CDR1 MGHRA and CDR2 YSYEKL. The CDR3 DNA reads TGCGCCAGCAGCCAAAATGAGGGTGGGGTTGGTAGCAATCAGCCCCAGCATTTT. Translating gives CASSQNEGGVGSNQPQHF.

This chain connects TRBV27 to TRBJ1-1; unclear D gene. Looked up from germline, CDR1 is MNHEY and CDR2 is SMNVEV (reference sequence). The V end lost 2 bases, the J end lost 0 bases, and 7 bases lay between the germline ends. This CDR3 is 14 amino acids long. CDR3 residues: CASSLLTVNTEAFF. CDR3 nucleotides: TGTGCCAGCAGTTTACTAACGGTGAACACTGAAGCTTTCTTT.

The rearrangement joins TRBV5-1 to TRBJ2-2; no reliable D call. The CDR3 spans 13 residues. Germline assignment: CDR1 SGHRS and CDR2 YFSETQ. The V end lost 5 bases, the J end lost 1 base, and 6 bases lay between the germline ends. This chain's CDR3 is CASSTGNTGELFF. CDR3 DNA sequence: TGCGCCAGCAGTACGGGGAACACCGGGGAGCTGTTTTTT.

The chain combines TRBV6-5 with TRBJ1-1, with a possible D match to TRBD1 (5 bases). V gave up 6 bases and J gave up 5 bases, with 13 bases separating them. Per germline, CDR1 MNHEY and CDR2 SVGAGI. This CDR3 has 13 amino acids. CDR3 protein: CASSLQGSTEAFF. Written as DNA, the CDR3 is TGTGCCAGCAGCTTGCAGGGATCAACTGAAGCTTTCTTT.

The chain is built from TRBV4-1 and TRBJ1-1; D is unclear. V lost 0 bases and J lost 5, with 13 bases in between. CDR3 length: 15 amino acids. Germline CDR1 is MGHRA and CDR2 is YSYEKL. The CDR3 region is CASSQDDRGGTEAFF. As DNA, the CDR3 is TGCGCCAGCAGCCAAGACGACCGGGGAGGAACTGAAGCTTTCTTT.

The chain employs TRBV5-1 and TRBJ2-3; D gene uncertain. This CDR3 is 16 amino acids long. Germline values: CDR1 SGHRS, CDR2 YFSETQ. With 0 bases removed from V and 0 bases from J, the gap between germline ends came to 11 bases. The CDR3 is CASSLGAVASTDTQYF. DNA of the CDR3: TGCGCCAGCAGCTTGGGTGCGGTAGCTAGCACAGATACGCAGTATTTT.

In its sample, this clone ranks as medium-sized (0.01 to 0.1%). The rearrangement joins TRBV18 to TRBJ1-4; possibly TRBD1 for D (6 bases). This CDR3 has 15 residues. V shed 3 bases and J shed 1 base, with 9 bases lying between them. CDR1 and CDR2 from the germline V gene are KGHSH and LQKENI. CDR3 protein: CASSPEQGTNEKLFF. CDR3 sequence (DNA): TGTGCCAGCTCACCCGAACAGGGAACTAATGAAAAACTGTTTTTT.

V usage is TRBV28 and J usage is TRBJ1-1; D is undetermined. The CDR3 runs 12 residues. The germline V gene encodes CDR1 MDHEN and CDR2 SYDVKM. Trimming stripped 5 bases from V and 6 bases from J, with 10 bases between. CDR3 sequence: CASSRRVSEAFF. The CDR3 DNA is TGTGCCAGCAGTCGCCGAGTATCTGAAGCTTTCTTT.

This clone has a single count. The genes are TRBV19 and TRBJ2-1, with a weak D call TRBD1 (5 bases). V shed 5 bases and J shed 9 bases, with 26 bases lying between them. From germline, CDR1 is LNHDA and CDR2 SQIVND (reference sequence). The CDR3 extends over 17 amino acids. CDR3: CASSPSPRGTGVVEQFF. The DNA for the CDR3 is TGTGCCAGTAGTCCTTCCCCACGCGGAACAGGAGTAGTTGAGCAGTTCTTC.

The chain carries TRBV6-5 and TRBJ1-1, with 8 positions matching TRBD1. CDR3 length: 15 residues. Trimming took 6 bases from V and 4 from J; bases not matched to a gene: 10. Germline V gene data show CDR1 as MNHEY and CDR2 as SVGAGI. The chain's CDR3 is CASSAPGGAGTEAFF. In nucleotides, the CDR3 is TGTGCCAGCAGCGCCCCAGGGGGCGCCGGCACTGAAGCTTTCTTT.

V gene TRBV7-2 combines with J gene TRBJ1-1; 12 bases fit TRBD1. This CDR3 is built from 15 residues. Trimming removed 5 bases from V and 11 bases from J; junction bases left unmatched: 12. Germline CDR1 reads SGHTA; CDR2 reads FQGNSA. CDR3 loop: CASSAAGQGASPAFF. The CDR3 DNA reads TGTGCCAGCAGCGCCGCGGGACAGGGGGCGTCGCCGGCTTTCTTT. Complete variable domain (other parts from reference TRBV7-2 and TRBJ1-1): GAGVSQSPSNKVTEKGKDVELRCDPISGHTALYWYRQSLGQGLEFLIYFQGNSAPDKSGLPSDRFSAERTGGSVSTLTIQRTQQEDSAVYLCASSAAGQGASPAFFGQGTRLTVV.

The rearrangement links TRBV5-4 to TRBJ1-1, with a possible D match to TRBD1 (5 bases). This CDR3 has 13 amino acids. V was pared by 4 bases and J by 2 bases, with 9 bases between. Germline V gene sequence: CDR1 SGHNT, CDR2 YYREEE (reference sequence). The DNA for the CDR3 is TGTGCCAGCAGCCACGACAGCAACACTGAAGCTTTCTTT. Amino acid sequence: CASSHDSNTEAFF. Combining the CDR3 with reference TRBV5-4 and TRBJ1-1 gives the whole variable domain ETGVTQSPTHLIKTRGQQVTLRCSSQSGHNTVSWYQQALGQGPQFIFQYYREEENGRGNFPPRFSGLQFPNYSSELNVNALELDDSALYLCASSHDSNTEAFFGQGTRLTVV.

The chain recombines TRBV18 with TRBJ1-5; 10 bases agree with TRBD1. With V trimmed by 0 bases and J by 7 bases, 9 bases remained unmatched. Germline V lookup: CDR1 KGHSH, CDR2 LQKENI. CDR3 size: 17 residues. The CDR3 region has the DNA TGTGCCAGCTCACCACCTACCGGGACAGGGGTTGAACAGCCCCAGCATTTT. The encoded protein is CASSPPTGTGVEQPQHF.

In its sample, this clone was seen a few times. J is TRBJ2-1 and V is TRBV7-2; 7 bases align to TRBD2. This CDR3 comprises 12 residues. Trimming cost V 5 bases and J 7 bases; bases outside gene matches: 2. CDR1 is SGHTA, CDR2 FQGNSA, per germline. The CDR3 nucleotides are TGTGCCAGCAGCGCCGGGGGGAATGAGCAGTTCTTC. It is translated as CASSAGGNEQFF.